In this sample, the clone carrying this T cell receptor (beta chain) turned up a few times. V shed 0 bases and J shed 0 bases, with 9 bases lying between them. Germline CDR1 reads SGDLS; CDR2 reads YYNGEE. The CDR3 has 15 amino acids. The libraries were made with immunoSEQ v3. Assay used: immunoSEQ multiplex PCR; TCRdb lists only in-frame clones, some missing. This repertoire shows about 36,000 clones, around four fifths found once; its top ten account for 4.5% to 7%. The time point: pre-treatment sample, taken before nivolumab and TIL therapy. This entry is derived from a study of TIL therapy for anti-PD-1-resistant metastatic lung cancer. Study information: Tumors were harvested before any PD-1/PD-L1 blockade.

The clonotype originates from a person aged 25 to 85 with non-small cell lung cancer. V gene TRBV9 combines with J gene TRBJ1-1, with no clear D. Sample: blood, taken at baseline. Written as DNA, the CDR3 is TGTGCCAGCAGCGTAGTTTCGGGGATGAACACTGAAGCTTTCTTT. Its translation: CASSVVSGMNTEAFF.